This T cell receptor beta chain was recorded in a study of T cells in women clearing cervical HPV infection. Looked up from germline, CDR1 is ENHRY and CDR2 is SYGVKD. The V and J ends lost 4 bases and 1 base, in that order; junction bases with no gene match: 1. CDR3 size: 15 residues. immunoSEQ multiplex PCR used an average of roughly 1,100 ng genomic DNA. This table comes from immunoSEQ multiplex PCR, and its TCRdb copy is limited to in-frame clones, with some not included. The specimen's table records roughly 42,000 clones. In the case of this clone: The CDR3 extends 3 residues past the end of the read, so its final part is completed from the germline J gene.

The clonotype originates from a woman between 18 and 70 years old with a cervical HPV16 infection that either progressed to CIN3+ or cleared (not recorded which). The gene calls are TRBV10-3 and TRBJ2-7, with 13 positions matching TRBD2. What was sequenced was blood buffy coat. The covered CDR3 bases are TGTGCCATCAGTGGGACTAGCGGGAGTTCCTACGAG. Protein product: CAISGTSGSSYE. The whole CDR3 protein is CAISGTSGSSYEQYF.